One sample yielded the 28 T cell receptor beta chains listed below, sequenced in a study of T cells in Graves' hyperthyroidism and ophthalmopathy. The CDR3 regions of TCR beta were amplified from RNA transcripts. In the first-round RT-PCR of the TCR CDR3, the HTBI primer set was used. Each CDR3 protein gets one entry after TCRdb re-called the multiplex PCR reads with MiXCR. This table has roughly 300,000 distinct CDR3 sequences, over 15% appearing once. Sequences were obtained from blood. These receptors all stem from a woman in her fifties or sixties with Graves' hyperthyroidism.

The chain links TRBV29-1 to TRBJ2-7; 10 bases are shared with TRBD2. The V segment lost 6 bases and the J segment 3 bases; nucleotides outside the gene matches: 8. The germline V gene has CDR1 SQVTM and CDR2 ANQGSEA. The CDR3 is 14 residues long. CDR3 DNA sequence: TGCAGCGTCGGATATAGCGGGAGGAACTACGAGCAGTACTTC. The encoded protein is CSVGYSGRNYEQYF.

This clonotype was detected a few times. The rearrangement joins TRBV9 to TRBJ1-6; 7 bases align to TRBD1. CDR1 is SGDLS and CDR2 is YYNGEE in the germline V gene. With V trimmed by 4 bases and J by 5 bases, 6 bases remained unmatched. The CDR3 runs to 15 residues. This CDR3 reads CASSTRQGNNSPLHF. DNA of the CDR3: TGTGCCAGCAGCACCCGACAGGGTAATAATTCACCCCTCCACTTT.

This clonotype has a count of ten or more. DNA of the CDR3: TGTGCCAGCAGTTTAGACGGGAACACTGAAGCTTTCTTT. Its translation is CASSLDGNTEAFF. The chain links TRBV28 to TRBJ1-1; no reliable D call. V was cut by 2 bases and J by 1 base, with 5 bases left in between. CDR3 size: 13 residues. Germline CDR1 is MDHEN and CDR2 is SYDVKM.

This chain joins TRBV5-1 and TRBJ2-1; TRBD2 agrees at 7 bases. V was clipped by 2 bases and J by 7 bases; unmatched bases: 9. The CDR3 sequence is 15 residues long. CDR1 and CDR2 from the germline V gene are SGHRS and YFSETQ. The CDR3 DNA reads TGCGCCAGCAGCTTCGGCGGGAGTTATAGTAATGAGCAGTTCTTC. Translation: CASSFGGSYSNEQFF.

This clonotype has at least ten counts. Here the CDR3 reads CASSQEGPKSPLHF. As DNA, the CDR3 is TGTGCCAGCAGCCAAGAAGGCCCTAAATCACCCCTCCACTTT. V and J are TRBV3-1 and TRBJ1-6; D not resolved. The CDR3 totals 14 residues. Trimming took off 0 bases at V and 10 bases at J, with 10 bases between the two ends. Germline V lookup: CDR1 LGHDT, CDR2 YNNKEL (reference sequence).

This clonotype was seen ten or more times. V gene TRBV3-1 combines with J gene TRBJ2-3, with 8 bases matching TRBD2. Germline loops: CDR1 LGHDT, CDR2 YNNKEL (reference sequence). The V and J ends lost 1 base and 3 bases, in that order; junction bases with no gene match: 6. This CDR3 has 16 residues. CDR3 region: CASSQAMSGGTDTQYF. CDR3 DNA sequence: TGTGCCAGCAGCCAAGCGATGAGCGGGGGAACAGATACGCAGTATTTT.

Many counts were recorded for this clonotype. The chain has TRBV3-1 and TRBJ1-1; D is perhaps TRBD1 (6 bases). Trimming took off 1 base at V and 8 bases at J, with 8 bases between the two ends. CDR1 and CDR2 from the germline V gene are LGHDT and YNNKEL (reference sequence). The CDR3 extends over 12 amino acids. Written as DNA, the CDR3 is TGTGCCAGCAGCCAAGTCGGGACAGAAGCTTTCTTT. The encoded protein is CASSQVGTEAFF. The full variable domain, in which reference TRBV3-1 and TRBJ1-1 provide the parts outside the CDR3, is DTAVSQTPKYLVTQMGNDKSIKCEQNLGHDTMYWYKQDSKKFLKIMFSYNNKELIINETVPNRFSPKSPDKAHLNLHINSLELGDSAVYFCASSQVGTEAFFGQGTRLTVV.

This clonotype was observed many times. The chain is built from TRBV20-1 and TRBJ1-1; no definite D call. CDR1 DFQATT and CDR2 SNEGSKA come from the germline V gene (reference sequence). The V end was cut by 6 bases, the J end by 4 bases, with 12 bases between. CDR3 length equals 12 residues. Here the CDR3 reads CSAPDKGTEAFF. Here the CDR3 DNA reads TGCAGTGCCCCCGACAAGGGCACTGAAGCTTTCTTT.

This clonotype was detected once. J is TRBJ1-4 and V is TRBV6-2 or TRBV6-3; 7 bases are a match to TRBD1. The CDR3 is 15 amino acids. V was clipped by 6 bases and J by 8 bases; unmatched bases: 12. Germline CDR1 MNHEY, CDR2 SVGEGT. CDR3 region: CASSSGTALLEKLFF. Written as DNA, the CDR3 is TGTGCCAGCAGCTCCGGGACAGCTCTTTTGGAAAAACTGTTTTTT.

This chain links TRBV18 with TRBJ2-7; 12 nucleotides line up with TRBD2. Germline CDR1 and CDR2: KGHSH and LQKENI. Unmatched junction bases numbered 9, after V lost 6 bases and J lost 6 bases. CDR3 size: 15 residues. The CDR3 reads CASSPSGRAAGEQYF. CDR3 in DNA: TGTGCCAGCTCTCCTAGCGGGAGGGCCGCTGGCGAGCAGTACTTC.

On this clonotype itself: One end of the junction varies from germline; a read error may be responsible. The J gene is TRBJ2-3, the V gene TRBV12-3 or TRBV12-4, with 10 bases lining up with TRBD1. The CDR3 spans 14 residues. CDR3 in amino acids: CAGRRTGGADTQYF. The CDR3 DNA is TGTGCCGGCAGAAGGACAGGGGGGGCAGATACGCAGTATTTT.

The rearrangement uses TRBV6-2 or TRBV6-3 and TRBJ2-1; D is possibly TRBD2 (5 bases). This CDR3 region has 15 residues. The germline V and J ends were trimmed by 0 bases and 7 bases, with 13 bases remaining between them. Germline V CDR1 and CDR2: MNHEY, SVGEGT. The CDR3 sequence: CASSYSPEWRNEQFF. In nucleotides, the CDR3 is TGTGCCAGCAGTTACTCCCCAGAGTGGAGGAATGAGCAGTTCTTC.

As concerns this clonotype: A read error may explain this, as a much larger clone is one base away. V usage is TRBV5-1 and J usage is TRBJ1-1; tentatively, D is TRBD1 (6 bases). Between the trimmed V and J ends, which lost 7 bases and 1 base, there was a span of 14 bases. Germline loops: CDR1 SGHRS, CDR2 YFSETQ. The CDR3 is 14 residues long. CDR3 in amino acids: CASDRRPTNTEAFF. The CDR3 DNA follows: TGCGCCAGCGACAGGAGGCCGACGAACACTGAAGCTTTCTTT.

This clonotype was seen just once. The V call is TRBV7-2, the J call TRBJ2-1; no reliable D call. Germline V lookup: CDR1 SGHTA, CDR2 FQGNSA. CDR3 length: 12 amino acids. Trimming took 5 bases from V and 8 from J, leaving 10 bases between them. The CDR3 is CASSVDEHEQFF. The CDR3 DNA reads as TGTGCCAGCAGCGTAGACGAGCATGAGCAGTTCTTC.

This clonotype has a handful of counts. This sequence joins TRBV7-9 and TRBJ2-3; D is possibly TRBD1 (5 bases). Germline lookup yields CDR1 SEHNR and CDR2 FQNEAQ (reference sequence). With 1 base removed from V and 4 bases from J, the gap between germline ends came to 9 bases. The CDR3 contains 14 residues. The CDR3 bases are TGTGCCAGCAGCTTAGAGTGGGGCGCAGATACGCAGTATTTT. Protein product: CASSLEWGADTQYF. The variable domain in full, with the rest retrieved from reference TRBV7-9 and TRBJ2-3, is DTGVSQNPRHKITKRGQNVTFRCDPISEHNRLYWYRQTLGQGPEFLTYFQNEAQLEKSRLLSDRFSAERPKGSFSTLEIQRTEQGDSAMYLCASSLEWGADTQYFGPGTRLTVL.

The chain couples TRBV12-3 or TRBV12-4 to TRBJ1-1; unclear D gene. The V and J ends lost 3 bases and 5 bases respectively, with 10 bases between them. The CDR3 contains 13 residues. In DNA, the CDR3 is TGTGCCAGCAGTTTTTCCCCATATACTGAAGCTTTCTTT. Its translation: CASSFSPYTEAFF.

The chain uses TRBV7-9 and TRBJ2-7; 8 positions match TRBD1. The ends lost 2 bases at V and 6 bases at J; junction bases unmatched: 6. Germline loops: CDR1 SEHNR, CDR2 FQNEAQ (reference sequence). CDR3 length: 14 residues. The CDR3 here is CASSLQGADGEQYF. In DNA form, the CDR3 reads TGTGCCAGCAGCTTACAGGGGGCAGATGGCGAGCAGTACTTC.

This clonotype was counted at least ten times. This chain links TRBV12-3 or TRBV12-4 with TRBJ2-5; D remains unclear. The germline V and J ends were trimmed by 4 bases and 5 bases, with 8 bases remaining between them. The CDR3 runs to 12 residues. The DNA for the CDR3 is TGTGCCAGCAGTTGGGGTTCCGAGACCCAGTACTTC. Its translation: CASSWGSETQYF.

This clonotype was seen a handful of times. The chain combines TRBV28 with TRBJ2-7; 12 bases align to TRBD2. The germline V gene encodes CDR1 MDHEN and CDR2 SYDVKM. Trimming cost V 10 bases and J 0 bases; bases outside gene matches: 4. The CDR3 totals 14 residues. Here the CDR3 DNA reads TGTGCCACCGGACTAGCGGGGATCTCCTACGAGCAGTACTTC. Its protein product is CATGLAGISYEQYF.

Comments on this clonotype: One junction end does not reproduce the germline sequence, and a read error may be involved. The chain recombines TRBV10-3 with TRBJ2-5, with D perhaps given as TRBD1 or TRBD2 (5 bases each). This CDR3 contains 15 residues. The germline V gene encodes CDR1 ENHRY and CDR2 SYGVKD. CDR3 coding DNA: TGTGCCAGCAGTTACTCCGAACAGGAGGAGGAGACCCAGTACTTC. Translating gives CASSYSEQEEETQYF.

This clonotype was seen many times. The gene calls are TRBV11-2 and TRBJ2-5; the D is unclear. The CDR3 length is 13 residues. Deletions cut 1 base from V and 2 bases from J, with 5 bases between. CDR1 and CDR2 from the germline V gene are SGHAT and FQNNGV. CDR3 loop: CASSLGPQETQYF. The CDR3 nucleotides read TGTGCCAGCAGCTTAGGCCCGCAAGAGACCCAGTACTTC.

This clonotype occurred a few times. This chain connects TRBV27 to TRBJ1-1; D might be TRBD1 (5 bases). Germline CDR1 MNHEY, CDR2 SMNVEV (reference sequence). The CDR3 runs to 13 residues. Trimming left V 5 bases short and J 1 base short, with 8 bases between. The CDR3 DNA reads TGTGCCAGCAGTGGGGCAGCGAACACTGAAGCTTTCTTT. As protein: CASSGAANTEAFF.

This clonotype was detected many times. Germline and junction disagree at one end, which may indicate a read error. The chain combines TRBV7-3 with TRBJ2-3; D is ambiguous. CDR1 is SGHTA, CDR2 FQGTGA, per germline. This CDR3 is built from 13 residues. The CDR3 sequence: CASSLDRTDTQYF. CDR3 nucleotides: TGCGCCAGCAGCTTGGACCGCACAGATACGCAGTATTTT.

This clonotype appeared many times. The gene calls are TRBV30 and TRBJ2-7; D is perhaps TRBD2 (5 bases). The CDR3 extends over 12 amino acids. Per the germline V gene, CDR1 is GTSNPN and CDR2 is SVGIG (reference sequence). The V gene lost 5 bases and the J gene lost 2 bases, with 10 bases spanning the gap. This CDR3 reads CAWGSSPYEQYF. As DNA, the CDR3 is TGTGCCTGGGGGAGTTCCCCCTACGAGCAGTACTTC.

The rearrangement links TRBV11-1 to TRBJ2-2; a possible D gene is TRBD2 (6 bases). The CDR3 extends over 18 amino acids. Trimming shortened V by 1 base and J by 5 bases, and 20 bases separated the two germline ends. From germline, CDR1 is SGHAT and CDR2 FQDESV (reference sequence). DNA of the CDR3: TGTGCCAGCAGCTTAGGTCCAGGCTATAATGGGAGGACCGGGGAGCTGTTTTTT. Translating gives CASSLGPGYNGRTGELFF.

This clonotype has only a few counts. The gene calls are TRBV3-1 and TRBJ2-1; D unclear. V lost 5 bases and J 10 bases, leaving 15 bases between the germline ends. The CDR3 runs to 13 residues. Germline CDR1 reads LGHDT; CDR2 reads YNNKEL (reference sequence). The CDR3 region has the DNA TGTGCCAGCAGCGAGAATAATGTAATAGAGCAGTTCTTC. Its translation is CASSENNVIEQFF.

V and J are TRBV2 and TRBJ2-7, with unresolved D. V lost 7 bases and J lost 3, with 19 bases in between. The V gene's germline CDR1 is SNHLY and CDR2 FYNNEI. The CDR3 is made up of 15 amino acids. The CDR3 region is CASIIGQVGRYEQYV. The CDR3 nucleotides read TGTGCCAGCATAATTGGGCAGGTCGGACGCTACGAGCAGTACGTC.

This clonotype has just a few counts. CDR3 nucleotides: TGTGCCAGCAGTTTGTTAACGGGGGCGGGGAATGAGCAGTTCTTC. The encoded protein is CASSLLTGAGNEQFF. This chain links TRBV12-3 or TRBV12-4 with TRBJ2-1; TRBD1 or TRBD2 may be the D gene (6 bases each). V was trimmed by 3 bases and J by 7 bases, leaving 16 bases between them. This CDR3 is 15 amino acids long.